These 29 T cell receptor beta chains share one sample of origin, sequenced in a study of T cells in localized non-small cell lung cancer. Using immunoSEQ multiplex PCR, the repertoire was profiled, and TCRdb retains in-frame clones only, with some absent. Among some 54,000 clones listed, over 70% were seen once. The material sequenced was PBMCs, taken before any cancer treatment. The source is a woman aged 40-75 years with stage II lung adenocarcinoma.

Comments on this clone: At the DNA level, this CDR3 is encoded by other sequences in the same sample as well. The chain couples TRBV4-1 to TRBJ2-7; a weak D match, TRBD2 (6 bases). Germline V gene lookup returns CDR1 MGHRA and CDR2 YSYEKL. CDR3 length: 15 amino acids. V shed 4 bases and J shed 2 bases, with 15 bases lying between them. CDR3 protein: CASSPAGPSTYEQYF. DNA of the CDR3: TGCGCCAGCAGCCCGGCGGGACCCTCTACCTACGAGCAGTACTTC.

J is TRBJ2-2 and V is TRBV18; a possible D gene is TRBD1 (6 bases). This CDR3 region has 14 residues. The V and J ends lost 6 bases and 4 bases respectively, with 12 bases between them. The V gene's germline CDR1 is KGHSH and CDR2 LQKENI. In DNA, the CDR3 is TGTGCCAGCTCTCTGGACAGAAGCACCGGGGAGCTGTTTTTT. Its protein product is CASSLDRSTGELFF.

The CDR3 is CASSLFDGYTF. CDR3 nucleotides: TGTGCCAGCAGCTTATTTGATGGCTACACCTTC. V gene TRBV5-8 combines with J gene TRBJ1-2; D call uncertain. The V gene's germline CDR1 is SGHTS and CDR2 YDEGEE. The V and J ends lost 2 bases and 6 bases respectively, with 5 bases between them. The CDR3 totals 11 residues.

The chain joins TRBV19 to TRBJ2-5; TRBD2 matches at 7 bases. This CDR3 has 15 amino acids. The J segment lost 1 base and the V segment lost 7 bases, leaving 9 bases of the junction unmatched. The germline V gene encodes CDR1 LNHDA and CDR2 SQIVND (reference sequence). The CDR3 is CASTSGLAVQETQYF. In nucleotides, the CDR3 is TGTGCCAGTACATCCGGTCTAGCGGTCCAAGAGACCCAGTACTTC. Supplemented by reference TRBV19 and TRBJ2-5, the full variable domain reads DGGITQSPKYLFRKEGQNVTLSCEQNLNHDAMYWYRQDPGQGLRLIYYSQIVNDFQKGDIAEGYSVSREKKESFPLTVTSAQKNPTAFYLCASTSGLAVQETQYFGPGTRLLVL.

CDR3 sequence reads: CASSSPLGQGDLGNQPQHF. The CDR3 nucleotides read TGTGCCAGCAGTTCCCCCTTGGGACAGGGTGATTTAGGCAATCAGCCCCAGCATTTT. The chain is built from TRBV27 and TRBJ1-5; 9 bases line up with TRBD1. CDR1 and CDR2 from the germline V gene are MNHEY and SMNVEV (reference sequence). The CDR3 is made up of 19 amino acids. J was trimmed by 2 bases and V by 4 bases; bases with no gene match: 15.

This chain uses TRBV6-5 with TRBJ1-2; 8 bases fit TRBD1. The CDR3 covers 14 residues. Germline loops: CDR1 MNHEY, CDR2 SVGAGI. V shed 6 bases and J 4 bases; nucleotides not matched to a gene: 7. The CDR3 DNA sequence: TGTGCCAGCAGCAGACAGGGGTGGACCTATGGCTACACCTTC. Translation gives CASSRQGWTYGYTF.

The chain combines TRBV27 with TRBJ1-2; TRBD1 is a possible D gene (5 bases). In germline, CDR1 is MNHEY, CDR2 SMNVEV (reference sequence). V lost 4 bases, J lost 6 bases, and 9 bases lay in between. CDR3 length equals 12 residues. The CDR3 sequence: CASSSQGNGYTF. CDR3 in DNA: TGTGCCAGCAGTTCGCAGGGTAATGGCTACACCTTC.

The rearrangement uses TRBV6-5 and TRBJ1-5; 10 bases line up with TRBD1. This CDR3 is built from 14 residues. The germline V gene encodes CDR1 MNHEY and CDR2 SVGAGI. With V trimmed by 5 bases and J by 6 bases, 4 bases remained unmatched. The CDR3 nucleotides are TGTGCCAGCAGTGGGGACAGGGGCAGTCAGCCCCAGCATTTT. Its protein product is CASSGDRGSQPQHF.

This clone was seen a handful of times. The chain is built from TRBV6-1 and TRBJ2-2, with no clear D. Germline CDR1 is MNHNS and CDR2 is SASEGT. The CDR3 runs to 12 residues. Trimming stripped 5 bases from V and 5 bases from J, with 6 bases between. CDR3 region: CASSPGTGELFF. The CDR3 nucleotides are TGTGCCAGCAGTCCAGGAACCGGGGAGCTGTTTTTT.

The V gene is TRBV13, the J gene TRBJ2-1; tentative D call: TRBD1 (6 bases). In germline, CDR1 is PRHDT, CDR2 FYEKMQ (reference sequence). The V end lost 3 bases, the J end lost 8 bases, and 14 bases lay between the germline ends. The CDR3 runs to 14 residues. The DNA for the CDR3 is TGTGCCAGCAGCTTTCAGGGGTGGGTCGATGAGCAGTTCTTC. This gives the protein CASSFQGWVDEQFF.

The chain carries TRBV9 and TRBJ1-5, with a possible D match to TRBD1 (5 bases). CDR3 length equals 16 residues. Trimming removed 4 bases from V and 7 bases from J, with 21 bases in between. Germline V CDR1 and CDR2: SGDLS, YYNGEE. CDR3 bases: TGTGCCAGCAGCCCCGGGGTGGGGCCGCTAGGGCAGCCCCAGCATTTT. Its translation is CASSPGVGPLGQPQHF.

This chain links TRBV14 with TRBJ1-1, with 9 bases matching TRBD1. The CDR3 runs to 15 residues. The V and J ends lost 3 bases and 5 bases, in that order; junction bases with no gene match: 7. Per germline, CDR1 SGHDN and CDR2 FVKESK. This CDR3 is CASSHYRGLGTEAFF. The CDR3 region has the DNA TGTGCCAGCAGCCATTACAGGGGGCTGGGGACTGAAGCTTTCTTT.

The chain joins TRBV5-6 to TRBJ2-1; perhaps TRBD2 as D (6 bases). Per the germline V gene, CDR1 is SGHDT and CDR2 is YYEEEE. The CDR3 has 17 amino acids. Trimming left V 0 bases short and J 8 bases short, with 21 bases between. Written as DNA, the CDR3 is TGTGCCAGCAGCTTGGACCCGGGACTCACGCCTGGGGATGAGCAGTTCTTC. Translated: CASSLDPGLTPGDEQFF. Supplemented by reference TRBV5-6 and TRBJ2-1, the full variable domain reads DAGVTQSPTHLIKTRGQQVTLRCSPKSGHDTVSWYQQALGQGPQFIFQYYEEEERQRGNFPDRFSGHQFPNYSSELNVNALLLGDSALYLCASSLDPGLTPGDEQFFGPGTRLTVL.

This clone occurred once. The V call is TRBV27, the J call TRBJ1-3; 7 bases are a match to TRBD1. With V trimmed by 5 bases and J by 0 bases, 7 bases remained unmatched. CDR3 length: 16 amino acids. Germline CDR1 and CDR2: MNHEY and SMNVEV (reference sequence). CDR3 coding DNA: TGTGCCAGCAGTAAAGGACAGGCGATCTCTGGAAACACCATATATTTT. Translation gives CASSKGQAISGNTIYF.

The DNA for the CDR3 is TGTGCCAGCAGCTCAACCCTCCGGGATACGCAGTATTTT. It codes for CASSSTLRDTQYF. The rearrangement joins TRBV7-3 to TRBJ2-3; D unclear. V lost 4 bases and J lost 6, with 11 bases in between. CDR3 length equals 13 residues. CDR1 and CDR2 from the germline V gene are SGHTA and FQGTGA.

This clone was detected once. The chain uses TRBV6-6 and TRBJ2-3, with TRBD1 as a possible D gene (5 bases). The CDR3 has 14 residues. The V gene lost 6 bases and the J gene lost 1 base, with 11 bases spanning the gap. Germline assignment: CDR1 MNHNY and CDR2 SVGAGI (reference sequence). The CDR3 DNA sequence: TGTGCCAGCAGCGTACTACAGGGCACAGATACGCAGTATTTT. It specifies CASSVLQGTDTQYF.

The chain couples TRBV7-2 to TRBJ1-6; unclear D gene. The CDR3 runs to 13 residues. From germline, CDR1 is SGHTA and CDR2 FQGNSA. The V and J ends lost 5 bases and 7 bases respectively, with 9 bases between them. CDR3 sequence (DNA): TGTGCCAGCAGCCCATTAATCAATTCACCCCTCCACTTT. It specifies CASSPLINSPLHF.

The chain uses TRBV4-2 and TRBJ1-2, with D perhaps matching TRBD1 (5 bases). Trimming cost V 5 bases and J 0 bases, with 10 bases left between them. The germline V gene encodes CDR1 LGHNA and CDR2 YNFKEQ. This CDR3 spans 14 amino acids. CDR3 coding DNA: TGTGCCAGCAGCTTGAGCAGGGCTAACTATGGCTACACCTTC. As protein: CASSLSRANYGYTF.

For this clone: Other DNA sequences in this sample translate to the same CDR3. In nucleotides, the CDR3 is TGTGCCAGCAGTGGGCAGGGGAGAAACACTGAAGCTTTCTTT. As protein: CASSGQGRNTEAFF. The chain combines TRBV2 with TRBJ1-1; D is possibly TRBD1 (6 bases). Per germline, CDR1 SNHLY and CDR2 FYNNEI. The CDR3 is made up of 14 amino acids. V was pared by 4 bases and J by 2 bases, with 11 bases between.

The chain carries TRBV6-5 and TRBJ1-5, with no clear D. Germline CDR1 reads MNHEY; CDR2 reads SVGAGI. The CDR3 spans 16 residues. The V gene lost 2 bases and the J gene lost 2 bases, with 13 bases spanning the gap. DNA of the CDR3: TGTGCCAGCAGTTACATGCAAATGGGTCGCAATCAGCCCCAGCATTTT. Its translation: CASSYMQMGRNQPQHF.

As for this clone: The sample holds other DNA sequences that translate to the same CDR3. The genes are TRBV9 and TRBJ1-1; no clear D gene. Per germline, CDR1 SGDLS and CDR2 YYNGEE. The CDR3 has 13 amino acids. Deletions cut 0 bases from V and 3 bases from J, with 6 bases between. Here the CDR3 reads CASSVGLDTEAFF. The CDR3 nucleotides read TGTGCCAGCAGCGTAGGTTTGGACACTGAAGCTTTCTTT.

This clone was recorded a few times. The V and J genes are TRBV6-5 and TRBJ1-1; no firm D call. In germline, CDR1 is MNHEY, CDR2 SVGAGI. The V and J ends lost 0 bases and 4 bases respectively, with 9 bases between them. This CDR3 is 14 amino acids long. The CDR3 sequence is CASSYSRGGTEAFF. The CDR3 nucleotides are TGTGCCAGCAGTTACTCACGAGGCGGCACTGAAGCTTTCTTT.

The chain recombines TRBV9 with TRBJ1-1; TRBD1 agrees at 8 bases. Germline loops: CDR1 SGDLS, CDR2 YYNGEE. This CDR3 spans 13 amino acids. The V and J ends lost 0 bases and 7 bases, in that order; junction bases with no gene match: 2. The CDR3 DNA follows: TGTGCCAGCAGCGTAGGGACAGGGCTTGAAGCTTTCTTT. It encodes CASSVGTGLEAFF. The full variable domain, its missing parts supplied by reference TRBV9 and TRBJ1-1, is DSGVTQTPKHLITATGQRVTLRCSPRSGDLSVYWYQQSLDQGLQFLIQYYNGEERAKGNILERFSAQQFPDLHSELNLSSLELGDSALYFCASSVGTGLEAFFGQGTRLTVV.

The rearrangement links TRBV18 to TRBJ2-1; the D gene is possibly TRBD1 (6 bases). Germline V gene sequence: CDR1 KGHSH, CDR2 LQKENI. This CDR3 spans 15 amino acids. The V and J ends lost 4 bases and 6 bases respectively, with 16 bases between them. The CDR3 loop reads CASSLNRQTGNEQFF. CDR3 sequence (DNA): TGTGCCAGCTCACTAAACCGGCAGACAGGCAATGAGCAGTTCTTC.

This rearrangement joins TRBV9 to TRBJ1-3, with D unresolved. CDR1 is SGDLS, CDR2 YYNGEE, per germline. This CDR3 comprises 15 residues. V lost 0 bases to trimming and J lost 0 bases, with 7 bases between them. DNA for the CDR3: TGTGCCAGCAGCGTAGCTGTGGACTCTGGAAACACCATATATTTT. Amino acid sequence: CASSVAVDSGNTIYF.

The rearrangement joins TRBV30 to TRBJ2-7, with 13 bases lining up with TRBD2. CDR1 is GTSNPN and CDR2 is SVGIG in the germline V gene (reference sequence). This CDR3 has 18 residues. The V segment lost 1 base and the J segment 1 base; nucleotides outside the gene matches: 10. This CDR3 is CAWSGGIWGLAGSYEQYF. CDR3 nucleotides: TGTGCCTGGAGTGGTGGGATTTGGGGACTAGCGGGGTCCTACGAGCAGTACTTC.

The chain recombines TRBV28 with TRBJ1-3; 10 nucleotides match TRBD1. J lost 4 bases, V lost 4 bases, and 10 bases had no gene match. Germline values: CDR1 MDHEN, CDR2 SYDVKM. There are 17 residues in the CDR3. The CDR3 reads CASSSPTGGFFGNTIYF. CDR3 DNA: TGTGCCAGCAGTTCCCCGACAGGGGGCTTCTTCGGAAACACCATATATTTT. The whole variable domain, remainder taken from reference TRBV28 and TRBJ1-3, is DVKVTQSSRYLVKRTGEKVFLECVQDMDHENMFWYRQDPGLGLRLIYFSYDVKMKEKGDIPEGYSVSREKKERFSLILESASTNQTSMYLCASSSPTGGFFGNTIYFGEGSWLTVV.

The CDR3 DNA is TGTGCCAGCAGCTTACCCGGGACGGCGAACACCGGGGAGCTGTTTTTT. Translation gives CASSLPGTANTGELFF. V gene TRBV7-2 combines with J gene TRBJ2-2; either TRBD1 or TRBD2 may fit D (5 bases each). Germline-derived CDR1 and CDR2 are SGHTA and FQGNSA. V lost 2 bases and J 0 bases, leaving 10 bases between the germline ends. CDR3 length: 16 residues.

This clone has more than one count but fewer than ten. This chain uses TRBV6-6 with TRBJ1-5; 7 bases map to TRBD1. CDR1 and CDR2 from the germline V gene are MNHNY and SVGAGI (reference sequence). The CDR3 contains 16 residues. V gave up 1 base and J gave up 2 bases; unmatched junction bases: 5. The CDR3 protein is CASSYFGTDGNQPQHF. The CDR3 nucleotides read TGTGCCAGCAGTTACTTCGGGACAGACGGCAATCAGCCCCAGCATTTT.